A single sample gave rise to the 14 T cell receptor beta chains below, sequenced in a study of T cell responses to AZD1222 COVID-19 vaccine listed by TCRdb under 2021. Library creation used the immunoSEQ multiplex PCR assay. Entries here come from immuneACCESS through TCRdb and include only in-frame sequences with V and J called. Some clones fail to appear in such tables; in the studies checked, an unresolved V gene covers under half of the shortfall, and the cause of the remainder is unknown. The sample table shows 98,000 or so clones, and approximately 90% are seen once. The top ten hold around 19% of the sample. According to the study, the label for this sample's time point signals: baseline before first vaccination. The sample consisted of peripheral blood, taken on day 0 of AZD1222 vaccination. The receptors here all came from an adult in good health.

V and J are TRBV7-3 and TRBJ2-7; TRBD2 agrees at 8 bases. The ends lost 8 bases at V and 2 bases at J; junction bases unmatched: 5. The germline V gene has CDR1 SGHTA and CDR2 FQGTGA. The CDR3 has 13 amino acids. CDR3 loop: CASSGGPTYEQYF. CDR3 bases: TGTGCCAGCTCGGGGGGGCCGACCTACGAGCAGTACTTC.

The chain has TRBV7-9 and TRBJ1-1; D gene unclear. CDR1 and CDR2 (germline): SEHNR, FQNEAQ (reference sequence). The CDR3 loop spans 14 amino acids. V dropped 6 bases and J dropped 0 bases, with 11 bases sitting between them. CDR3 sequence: CASRTNKMNTEAFF. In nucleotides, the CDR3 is TGTGCCAGCAGAACGAACAAGATGAACACTGAAGCTTTCTTT. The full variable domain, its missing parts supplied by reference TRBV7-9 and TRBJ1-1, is DTGVSQNPRHKITKRGQNVTFRCDPISEHNRLYWYRQTLGQGPEFLTYFQNEAQLEKSRLLSDRFSAERPKGSFSTLEIQRTEQGDSAMYLCASRTNKMNTEAFFGQGTRLTVV.

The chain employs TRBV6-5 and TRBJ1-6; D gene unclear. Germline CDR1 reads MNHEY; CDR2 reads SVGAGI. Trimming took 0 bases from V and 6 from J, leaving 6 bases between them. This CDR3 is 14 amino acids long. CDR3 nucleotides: TGTGCCAGCAGTTACTCTGAAAGTAATTCACCCCTCCACTTT. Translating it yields CASSYSESNSPLHF.

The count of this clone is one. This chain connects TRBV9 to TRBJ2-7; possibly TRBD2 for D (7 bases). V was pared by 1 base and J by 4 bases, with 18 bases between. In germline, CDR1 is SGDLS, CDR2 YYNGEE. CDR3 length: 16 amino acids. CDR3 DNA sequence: TGTGCCAGCAGCGTACGAAGTGGGGGGGCCGAGTACGAGCAGTACTTC. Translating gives CASSVRSGGAEYEQYF.

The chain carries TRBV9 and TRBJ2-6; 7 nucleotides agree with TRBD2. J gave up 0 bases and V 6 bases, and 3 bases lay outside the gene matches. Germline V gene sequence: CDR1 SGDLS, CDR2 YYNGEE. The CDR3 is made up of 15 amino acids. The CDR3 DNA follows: TGTGCCAGCAAAGCGGGGAACTCTGGGGCCAACGTCCTGACTTTC. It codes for CASKAGNSGANVLTF.

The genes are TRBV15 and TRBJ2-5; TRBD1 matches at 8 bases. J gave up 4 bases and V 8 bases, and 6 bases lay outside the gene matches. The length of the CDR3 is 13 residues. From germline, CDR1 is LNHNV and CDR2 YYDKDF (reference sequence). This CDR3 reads CATGQGLAETQYF. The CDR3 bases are TGTGCCACCGGACAGGGATTAGCAGAGACCCAGTACTTC. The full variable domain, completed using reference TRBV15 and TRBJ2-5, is DAMVIQNPRYQVTQFGKPVTLSCSQTLNHNVMYWYQQKSSQAPKLLFHYYDKDFNNEADTPDNFQSRRPNTSFCFLDIRSPGLGDTAMYLCATGQGLAETQYFGPGTRLLVL.

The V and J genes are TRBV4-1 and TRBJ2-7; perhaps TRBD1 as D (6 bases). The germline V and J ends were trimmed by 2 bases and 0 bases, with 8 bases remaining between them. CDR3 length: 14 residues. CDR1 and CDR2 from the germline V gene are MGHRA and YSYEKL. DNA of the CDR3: TGCGCCAGCAGCCAACAGGGGTCCTCCTACGAGCAGTACTTC. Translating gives CASSQQGSSYEQYF.

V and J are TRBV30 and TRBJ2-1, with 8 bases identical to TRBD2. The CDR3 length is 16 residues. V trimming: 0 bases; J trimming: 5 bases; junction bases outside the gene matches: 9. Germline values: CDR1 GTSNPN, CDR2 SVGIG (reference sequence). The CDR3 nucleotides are TGTGCCTGGAGTGTACGGGACGGGGGGGCCAACAATGAGCAGTTCTTC. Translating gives CAWSVRDGGANNEQFF. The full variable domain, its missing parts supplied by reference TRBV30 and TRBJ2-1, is SQTIHQWPATLVQPVGSPLSLECTVEGTSNPNLYWYRQAAGRGLQLLFYSVGIGQISSEVPQNLSASRPQDRQFILSSKKLLLSDSGFYLCAWSVRDGGANNEQFFGPGTRLTVL.

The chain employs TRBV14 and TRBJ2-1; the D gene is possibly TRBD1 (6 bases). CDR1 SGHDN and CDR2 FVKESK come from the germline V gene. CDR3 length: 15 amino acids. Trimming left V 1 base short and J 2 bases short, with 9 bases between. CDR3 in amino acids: CASSQVRGPYNEQFF. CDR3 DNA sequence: TGTGCCAGCAGCCAAGTCAGGGGCCCCTACAATGAGCAGTTCTTC.

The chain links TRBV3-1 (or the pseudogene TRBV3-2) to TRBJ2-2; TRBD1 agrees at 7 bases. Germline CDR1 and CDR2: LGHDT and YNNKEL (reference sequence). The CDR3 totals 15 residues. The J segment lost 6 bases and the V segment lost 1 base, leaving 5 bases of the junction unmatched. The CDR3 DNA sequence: TGTGCCAGCAGCCAAGGCGCTCAGGGGGCCGGGGAGCTGTTTTTT. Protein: CASSQGAQGAGELFF.

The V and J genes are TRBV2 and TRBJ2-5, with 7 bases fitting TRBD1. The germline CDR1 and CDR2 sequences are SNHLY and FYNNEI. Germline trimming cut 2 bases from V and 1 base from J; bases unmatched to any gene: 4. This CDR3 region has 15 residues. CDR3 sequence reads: CASSEIDRVQETQYF. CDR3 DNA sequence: TGTGCCAGCAGTGAAATAGACAGGGTCCAAGAGACCCAGTACTTC. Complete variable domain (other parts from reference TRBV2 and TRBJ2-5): EPEVTQTPSHQVTQMGQEVILRCVPISNHLYFYWYRQILGQKVEFLVSFYNNEISEKSEIFDDQFSVERPDGSNFTLKIRSTKLEDSAMYFCASSEIDRVQETQYFGPGTRLLVL.

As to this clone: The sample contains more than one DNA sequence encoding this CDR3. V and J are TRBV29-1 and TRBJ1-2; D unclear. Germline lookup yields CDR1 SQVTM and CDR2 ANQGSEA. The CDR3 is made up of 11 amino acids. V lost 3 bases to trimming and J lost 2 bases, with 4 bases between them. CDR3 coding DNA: TGCAGCGTTGAGGTAAACTATGGCTACACCTTC. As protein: CSVEVNYGYTF.

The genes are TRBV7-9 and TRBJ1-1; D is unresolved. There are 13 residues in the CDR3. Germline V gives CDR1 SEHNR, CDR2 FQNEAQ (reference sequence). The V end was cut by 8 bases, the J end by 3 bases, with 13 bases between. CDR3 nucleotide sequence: TGTGCCAGCTCGGCCCTCCATTACACTGAAGCTTTCTTT. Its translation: CASSALHYTEAFF.

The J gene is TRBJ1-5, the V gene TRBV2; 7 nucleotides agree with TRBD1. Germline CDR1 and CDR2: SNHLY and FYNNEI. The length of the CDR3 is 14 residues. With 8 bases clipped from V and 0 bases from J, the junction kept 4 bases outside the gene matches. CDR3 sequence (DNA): TGTGCCAGCCTAGGGACAGATAGCAATCAGCCCCAGCATTTT. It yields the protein CASLGTDSNQPQHF.